This entry features one T cell receptor (beta chain) sequence. This entry belongs to a study of cytomegalovirus exposure and HLA in healthy donors. PCR was performed using 60 Vbeta and 13 Jbeta primers. Here immunoSEQ multiplex PCR was the method, and the copy in TCRdb shows in-frame clones only, minus some. The data show about 150,000 clones, 81% seen once. The length of the CDR3 is 14 residues. Trimming pared 0 bases from V and 0 bases from J, leaving 5 bases between. Per the germline V gene, CDR1 is MNHEY and CDR2 is SVGAGI. Each of the donors was a healthy bone marrow donor. This clonotype was sampled from a man aged 50 or older in good health and CMV-seropositive. The sample was PBMCs. This rearrangement joins TRBV6-5 to TRBJ2-5; D gene unclear. The CDR3 protein is CASSYSSDQETQYF. The CDR3 DNA follows: TGTGCCAGCAGTTACTCATCTGACCAAGAGACCCAGTACTTC.